These 3 T cell receptor beta chains originate from one sample sequenced in a study of beta chain features in type 1 diabetes. Study conclusions and caveats: For Type 1 diabetes patients, all four CD4+ subsets carried TCRB CDR3s that were moderately but significantly shorter.

Antigens for these TCRs are unknown. TCRB transcripts that were expressed got sequenced, as all of the isolated RNA had been reverse transcribed. The data were produced by immunoSEQ multiplex PCR, yet TCRdb's version contains in-frame clones alone and is incomplete. The data contain around 260,000 clones, 20% of them singletons. Sequencing was done on a sample of naive CD4+ T cells from blood. These receptor sequences come from a woman aged 40-49 years with type 1 diabetes.

The chain employs TRBV4-1 and TRBJ1-1; D remains ambiguous. From germline, CDR1 is MGHRA and CDR2 YSYEKL. V lost 2 bases and J lost 2, with 9 bases in between. This CDR3 has 14 amino acids. The CDR3 region has the DNA TGCGCCAGCAGCCAATTAATAGCTAACACTGAAGCTTTCTTT. Translation: CASSQLIANTEAFF.

This clone was seen more than once but under ten times. One end of the junction fails to match germline, which may point to a read error. J is TRBJ2-5 and V is TRBV7-7; D is perhaps TRBD1 (5 bases). Germline V lookup: CDR1 SSHAT, CDR2 FNYEAQ (reference sequence). The CDR3 runs to 13 residues. The CDR3 is CASSRTIQETQYF. The CDR3 DNA sequence: TGTGCTAGCAGCAGGACAATCCAAGAGACCCAGTACTTC.

The genes are TRBV7-3 and TRBJ2-1; TRBD1 aligns across 9 bases. The V and J ends lost 5 bases and 6 bases, in that order; junction bases with no gene match: 11. Germline-derived CDR1 and CDR2 are SGHTA and FQGTGA. The CDR3 has 16 residues. DNA of the CDR3: TGTGCCAGCAGCGGCTTAGGGACAGGGAAAGGCAATGAGCAGTTCTTC. Residues: CASSGLGTGKGNEQFF.